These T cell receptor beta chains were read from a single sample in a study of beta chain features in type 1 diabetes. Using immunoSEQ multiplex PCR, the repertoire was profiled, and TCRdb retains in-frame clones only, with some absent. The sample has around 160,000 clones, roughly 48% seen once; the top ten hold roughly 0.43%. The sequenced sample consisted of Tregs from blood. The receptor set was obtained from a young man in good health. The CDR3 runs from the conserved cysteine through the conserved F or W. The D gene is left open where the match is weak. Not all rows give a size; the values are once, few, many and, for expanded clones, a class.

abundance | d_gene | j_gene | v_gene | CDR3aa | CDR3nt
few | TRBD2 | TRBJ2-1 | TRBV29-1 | CSVEGLAGAEQFF | TGCAGCGTTGAGGGACTAGCGGGAGCCGAGCAGTTCTTC
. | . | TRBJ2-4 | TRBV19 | CASSSFQNIQYF | TGTGCCAGTAGTTCCTTCCAAAACATTCAGTACTTC
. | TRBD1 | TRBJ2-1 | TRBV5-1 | CASGLTTGGHNEQFF | TGCGCCAGCGGACTTACGACAGGGGGGCACAATGAGCAGTTCTTC
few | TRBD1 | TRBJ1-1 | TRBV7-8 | CASSTRTGGPTEAFF | TGTGCCAGCAGCACTCGTACAGGGGGCCCCACTGAAGCTTTCTTT
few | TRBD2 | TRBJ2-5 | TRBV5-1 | CASSSLNGLAGGYRETQYF | TGCGCCAGCAGCTCCTTAAACGGACTAGCGGGAGGATACAGAGAGACCCAGTACTTC
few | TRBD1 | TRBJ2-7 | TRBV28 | CATTGTAPYEQYF | TGTGCCACGACCGGGACAGCCCCCTACGAGCAGTACTTC
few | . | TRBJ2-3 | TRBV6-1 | CASRRGPGEVDTQYF | TGTGCCAGCAGAAGGGGACCGGGAGAGGTAGATACGCAGTATTTT
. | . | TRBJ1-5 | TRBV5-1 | CASSLGYGGPYLNQPQHF | TGCGCCAGCAGCTTGGGTTACGGGGGGCCCTACCTCAATCAGCCCCAGCATTTT
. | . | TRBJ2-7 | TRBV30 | CARSGGRGEQYF | TGTGCCCGAAGTGGAGGGCGTGGCGAGCAGTACTTC
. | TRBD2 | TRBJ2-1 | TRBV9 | CASSPWVLAAYNEQFF | TGTGCCAGCAGCCCTTGGGTACTAGCGGCCTACAATGAGCAGTTCTTC
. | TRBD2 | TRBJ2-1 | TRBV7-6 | CASSPGLAESPFF | TGTGCCAGCAGCCCGGGACTAGCGGAGAGCCCGTTCTTC
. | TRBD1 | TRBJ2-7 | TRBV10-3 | CAITKDREIYEQYF | TGTGCCATCACCAAGGACAGGGAAATCTACGAGCAGTACTTC
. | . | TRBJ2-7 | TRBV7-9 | CASSLINYEQYF | TGTGCCAGCAGCTTAATAAACTACGAGCAGTACTTC
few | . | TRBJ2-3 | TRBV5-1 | CASSPRTLRTGDTQYF | TGCGCCAGCAGCCCCCGAACCCTGCGAACCGGAGATACGCAGTATTTT
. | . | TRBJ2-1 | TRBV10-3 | CAISEAGNNEQFF | TGTGCCATCAGTGAGGCAGGGAACAATGAGCAGTTCTTC
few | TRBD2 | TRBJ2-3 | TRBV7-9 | CASSLGTSGRTDTQYF | TGTGCCAGCAGCTTGGGGACTAGCGGACGCACAGATACGCAGTATTTT
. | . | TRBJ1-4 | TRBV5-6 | CASSLASRIEGRKLFF | TGTGCCAGCAGCTTGGCCTCTCGGATAGAGGGTAGAAAACTGTTTTTT
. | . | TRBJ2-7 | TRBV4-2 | CASSQGSGFSYEQYF | TGTGCCAGCAGCCAAGGATCCGGGTTCTCCTACGAGCAGTACTTC
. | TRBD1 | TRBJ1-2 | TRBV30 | CAWKTGQGMIHGYTF | TGTGCCTGGAAAACCGGACAGGGGATGATCCATGGCTACACCTTC
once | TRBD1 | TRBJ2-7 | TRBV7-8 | CASSLGHLGTGGYKQYF | TGTGCCAGCAGCTTAGGCCACCTTGGGACAGGGGGTTATAAGCAGTACTTC
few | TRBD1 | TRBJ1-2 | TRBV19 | CASSGTGAYGYTF | TGTGCCAGTAGTGGGACAGGCGCCTATGGCTACACCTTC
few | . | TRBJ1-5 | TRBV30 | CAWSAGVRKPQHF | TGTGCCTGGAGTGCAGGGGTTCGGAAGCCCCAGCATTTT
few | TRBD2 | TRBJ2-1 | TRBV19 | CASSRTSDNSYNEQFF | TGTGCCAGTAGCCGGACTAGCGACAACTCCTACAATGAGCAGTTCTTC